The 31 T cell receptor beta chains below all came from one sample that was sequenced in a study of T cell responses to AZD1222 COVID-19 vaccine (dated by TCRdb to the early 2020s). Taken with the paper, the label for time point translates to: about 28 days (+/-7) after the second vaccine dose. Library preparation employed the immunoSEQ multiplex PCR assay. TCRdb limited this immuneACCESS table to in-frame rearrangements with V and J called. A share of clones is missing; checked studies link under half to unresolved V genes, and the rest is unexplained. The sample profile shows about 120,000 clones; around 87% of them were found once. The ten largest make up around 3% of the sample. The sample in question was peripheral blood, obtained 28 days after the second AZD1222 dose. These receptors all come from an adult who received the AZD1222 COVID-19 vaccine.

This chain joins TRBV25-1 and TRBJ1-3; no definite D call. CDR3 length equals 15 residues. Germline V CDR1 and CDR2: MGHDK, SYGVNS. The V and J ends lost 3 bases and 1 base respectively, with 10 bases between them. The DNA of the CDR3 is TGTGCCAGCAGTGAGGCCGGGAGGTCTGGAAACACCATATATTTT. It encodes CASSEAGRSGNTIYF.

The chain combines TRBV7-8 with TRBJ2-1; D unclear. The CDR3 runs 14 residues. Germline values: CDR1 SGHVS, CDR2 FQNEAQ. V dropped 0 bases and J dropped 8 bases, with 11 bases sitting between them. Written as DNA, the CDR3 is TGTGCCAGCAGCTTAGCCCTCGGCAGGCATGAGCAGTTCTTC. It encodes CASSLALGRHEQFF.

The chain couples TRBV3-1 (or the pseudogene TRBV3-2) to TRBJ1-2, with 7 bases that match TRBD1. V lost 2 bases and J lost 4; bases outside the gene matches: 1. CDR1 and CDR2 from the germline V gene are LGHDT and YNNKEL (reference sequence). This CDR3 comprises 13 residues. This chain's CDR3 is CASSQTGVYGYTF. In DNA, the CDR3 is TGTGCCAGCAGCCAAACAGGGGTCTATGGCTACACCTTC.

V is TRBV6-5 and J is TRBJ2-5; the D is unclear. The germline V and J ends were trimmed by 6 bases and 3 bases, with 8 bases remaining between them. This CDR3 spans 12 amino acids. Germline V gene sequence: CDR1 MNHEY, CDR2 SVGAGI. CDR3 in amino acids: CASRVTKETQYF. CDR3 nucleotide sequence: TGTGCCAGCAGAGTGACCAAAGAGACCCAGTACTTC.

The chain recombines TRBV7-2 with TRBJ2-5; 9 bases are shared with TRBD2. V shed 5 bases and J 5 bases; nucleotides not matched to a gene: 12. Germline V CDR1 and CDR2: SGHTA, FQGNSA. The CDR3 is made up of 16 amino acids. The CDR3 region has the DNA TGTGCCAGCAGCCTCAACTTGCGGGGGGGCCGGGAGACCCAGTACTTC. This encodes CASSLNLRGGRETQYF.

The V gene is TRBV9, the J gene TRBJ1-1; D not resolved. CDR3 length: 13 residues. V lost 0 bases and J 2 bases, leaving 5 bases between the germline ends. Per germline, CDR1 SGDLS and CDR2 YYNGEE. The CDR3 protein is CASSVVTNTEAFF. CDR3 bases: TGTGCCAGCAGCGTAGTAACAAACACTGAAGCTTTCTTT. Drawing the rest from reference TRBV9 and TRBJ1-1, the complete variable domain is DSGVTQTPKHLITATGQRVTLRCSPRSGDLSVYWYQQSLDQGLQFLIQYYNGEERAKGNILERFSAQQFPDLHSELNLSSLELGDSALYFCASSVVTNTEAFFGQGTRLTVV.

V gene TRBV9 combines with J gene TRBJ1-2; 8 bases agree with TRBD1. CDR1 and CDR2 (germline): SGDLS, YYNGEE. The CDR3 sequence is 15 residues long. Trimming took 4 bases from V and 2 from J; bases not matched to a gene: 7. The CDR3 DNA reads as TGTGCCAGCAGCCCTCGGACAGGGTCAAACTATGGCTACACCTTC. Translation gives CASSPRTGSNYGYTF.

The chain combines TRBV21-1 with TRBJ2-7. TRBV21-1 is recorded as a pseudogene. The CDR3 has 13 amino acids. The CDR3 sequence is CAIPGAISYEQYF. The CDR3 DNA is TGTGCCATCCCCGGGGCCATCTCCTACGAGCAGTACTTC.

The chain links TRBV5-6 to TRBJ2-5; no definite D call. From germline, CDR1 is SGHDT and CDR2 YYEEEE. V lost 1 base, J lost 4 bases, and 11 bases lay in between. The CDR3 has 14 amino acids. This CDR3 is CASSLLRQAETQYF. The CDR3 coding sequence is TGTGCCAGCAGCTTGCTCCGCCAAGCAGAGACCCAGTACTTC.

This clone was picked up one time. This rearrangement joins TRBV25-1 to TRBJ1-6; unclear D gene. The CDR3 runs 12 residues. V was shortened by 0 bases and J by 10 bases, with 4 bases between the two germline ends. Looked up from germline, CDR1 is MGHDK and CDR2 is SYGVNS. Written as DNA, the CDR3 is TGTGCCAGCAGTGAATATCGGTCACCCCTCCACTTT. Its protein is CASSEYRSPLHF.

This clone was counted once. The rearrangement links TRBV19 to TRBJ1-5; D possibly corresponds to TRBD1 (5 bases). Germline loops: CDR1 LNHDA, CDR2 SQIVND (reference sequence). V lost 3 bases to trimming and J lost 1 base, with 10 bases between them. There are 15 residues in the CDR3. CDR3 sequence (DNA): TGTGCCAGTAGTATCACGGGGGTAAGCAATCAGCCCCAGCATTTT. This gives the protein CASSITGVSNQPQHF.

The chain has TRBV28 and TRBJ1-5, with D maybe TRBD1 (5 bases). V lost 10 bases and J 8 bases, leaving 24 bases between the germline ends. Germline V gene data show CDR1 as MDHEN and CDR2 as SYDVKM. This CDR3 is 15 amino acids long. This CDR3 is CATCEGRVVSKPQHF. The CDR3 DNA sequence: TGTGCCACATGCGAGGGGCGCGTAGTGTCTAAGCCCCAGCATTTT.

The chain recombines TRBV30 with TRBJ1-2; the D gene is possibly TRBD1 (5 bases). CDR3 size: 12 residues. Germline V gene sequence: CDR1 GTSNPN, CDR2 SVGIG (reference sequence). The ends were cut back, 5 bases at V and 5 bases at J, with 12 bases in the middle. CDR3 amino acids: CAWGHSQYGYTF. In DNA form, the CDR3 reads TGTGCCTGGGGACACAGCCAGTATGGCTACACCTTC.

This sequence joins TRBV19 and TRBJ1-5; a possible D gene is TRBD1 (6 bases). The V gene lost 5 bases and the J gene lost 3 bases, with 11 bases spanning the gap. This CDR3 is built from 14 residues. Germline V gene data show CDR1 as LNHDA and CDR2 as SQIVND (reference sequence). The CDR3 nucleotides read TGTGCCAGTAGTTTCGGGACATACAATCAGCCCCAGCATTTT. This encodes CASSFGTYNQPQHF. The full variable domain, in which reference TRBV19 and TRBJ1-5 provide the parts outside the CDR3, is DGGITQSPKYLFRKEGQNVTLSCEQNLNHDAMYWYRQDPGQGLRLIYYSQIVNDFQKGDIAEGYSVSREKKESFPLTVTSAQKNPTAFYLCASSFGTYNQPQHFGDGTRLSIL.

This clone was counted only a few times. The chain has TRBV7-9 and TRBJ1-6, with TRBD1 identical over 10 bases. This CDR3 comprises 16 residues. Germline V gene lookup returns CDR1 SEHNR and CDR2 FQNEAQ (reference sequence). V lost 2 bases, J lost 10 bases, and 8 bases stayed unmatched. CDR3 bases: TGTGCCAGCAGCTTAATCCCGGGACAGGGGCACTCACCCCTCCACTTT. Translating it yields CASSLIPGQGHSPLHF.

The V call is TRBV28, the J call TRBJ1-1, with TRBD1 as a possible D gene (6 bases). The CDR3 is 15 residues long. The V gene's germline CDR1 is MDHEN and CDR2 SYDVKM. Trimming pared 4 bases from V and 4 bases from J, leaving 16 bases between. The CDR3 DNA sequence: TGTGCCAGCAGTTCGCCCTTCCAGGGGAGCACTGAAGCTTTCTTT. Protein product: CASSSPFQGSTEAFF.

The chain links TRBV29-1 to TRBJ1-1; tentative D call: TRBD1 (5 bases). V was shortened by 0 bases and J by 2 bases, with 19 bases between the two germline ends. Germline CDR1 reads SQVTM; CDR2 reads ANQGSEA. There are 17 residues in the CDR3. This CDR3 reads CSVEDLMAFRDNTEAFF. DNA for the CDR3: TGCAGCGTTGAAGATCTAATGGCCTTCAGGGACAACACTGAAGCTTTCTTT.

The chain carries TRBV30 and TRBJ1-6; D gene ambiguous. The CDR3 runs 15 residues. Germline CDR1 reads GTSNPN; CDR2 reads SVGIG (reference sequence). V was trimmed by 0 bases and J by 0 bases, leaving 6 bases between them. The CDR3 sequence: CAWSVLGSYNSPLHF. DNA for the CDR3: TGTGCCTGGAGTGTACTGGGCTCCTATAATTCACCCCTCCACTTT. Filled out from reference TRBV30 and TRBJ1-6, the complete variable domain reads SQTIHQWPATLVQPVGSPLSLECTVEGTSNPNLYWYRQAAGRGLQLLFYSVGIGQISSEVPQNLSASRPQDRQFILSSKKLLLSDSGFYLCAWSVLGSYNSPLHFGNGTRLTVT.

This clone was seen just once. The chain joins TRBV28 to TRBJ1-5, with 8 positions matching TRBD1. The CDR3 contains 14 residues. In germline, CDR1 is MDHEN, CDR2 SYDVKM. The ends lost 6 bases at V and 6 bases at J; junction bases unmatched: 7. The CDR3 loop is CASRGDRGGQPQHF. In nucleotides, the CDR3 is TGTGCCAGCAGGGGAGACAGGGGCGGTCAGCCCCAGCATTTT.

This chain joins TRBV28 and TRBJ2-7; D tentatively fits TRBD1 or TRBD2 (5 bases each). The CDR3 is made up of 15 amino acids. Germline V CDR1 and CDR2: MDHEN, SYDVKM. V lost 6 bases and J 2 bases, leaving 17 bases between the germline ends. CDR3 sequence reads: CASSPPGLPPYEQYF. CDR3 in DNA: TGTGCCAGCAGCCCCCCGGGGCTACCTCCCTACGAGCAGTACTTC.

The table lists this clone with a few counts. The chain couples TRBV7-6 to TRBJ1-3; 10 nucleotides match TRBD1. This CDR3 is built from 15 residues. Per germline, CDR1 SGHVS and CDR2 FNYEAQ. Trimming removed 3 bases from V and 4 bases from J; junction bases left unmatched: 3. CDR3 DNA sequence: TGTGCCAGCAGCTTGGGGACAGGGGAAGGAAACACCATATATTTT. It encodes CASSLGTGEGNTIYF.

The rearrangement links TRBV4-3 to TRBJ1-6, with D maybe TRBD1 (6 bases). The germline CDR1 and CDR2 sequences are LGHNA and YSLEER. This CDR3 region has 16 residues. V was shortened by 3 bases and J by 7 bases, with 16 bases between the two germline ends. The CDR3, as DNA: TGCGCCAGCAGCCAGGATAGACGAGGGGGAAATTCACCCCTCCACTTT. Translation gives CASSQDRRGGNSPLHF.

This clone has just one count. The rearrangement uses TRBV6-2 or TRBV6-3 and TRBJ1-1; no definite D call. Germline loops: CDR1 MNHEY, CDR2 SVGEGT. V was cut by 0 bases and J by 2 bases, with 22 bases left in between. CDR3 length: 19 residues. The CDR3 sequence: CASSYSSPTLGTRNTEAFF. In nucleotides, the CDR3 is TGTGCCAGCAGTTACTCGTCCCCGACACTGGGCACACGCAACACTGAAGCTTTCTTT.

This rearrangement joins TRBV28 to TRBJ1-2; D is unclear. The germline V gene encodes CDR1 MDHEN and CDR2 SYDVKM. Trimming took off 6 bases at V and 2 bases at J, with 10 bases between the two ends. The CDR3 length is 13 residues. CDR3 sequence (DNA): TGTGCCAGCAGGAACGACCGCAACTATGGCTACACCTTC. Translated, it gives CASRNDRNYGYTF.

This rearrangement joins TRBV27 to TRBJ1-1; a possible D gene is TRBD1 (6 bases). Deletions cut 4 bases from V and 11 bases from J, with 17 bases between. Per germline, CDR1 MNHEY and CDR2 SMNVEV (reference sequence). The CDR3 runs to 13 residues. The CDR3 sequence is CASSSWGTPGAFF. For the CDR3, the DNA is TGTGCCAGCAGTTCCTGGGGGACACCTGGTGCTTTCTTT.

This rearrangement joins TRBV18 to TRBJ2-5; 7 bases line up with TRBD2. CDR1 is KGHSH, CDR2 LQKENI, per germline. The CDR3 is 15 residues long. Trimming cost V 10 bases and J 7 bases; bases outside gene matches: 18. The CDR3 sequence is CATSIGAGSPGTQYF. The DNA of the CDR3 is TGTGCCACCTCCATCGGAGCGGGGAGTCCCGGGACCCAGTACTTC.

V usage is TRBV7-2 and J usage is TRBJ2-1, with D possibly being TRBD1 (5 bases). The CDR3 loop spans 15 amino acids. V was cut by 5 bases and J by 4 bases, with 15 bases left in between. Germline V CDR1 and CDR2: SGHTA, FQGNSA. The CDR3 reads CASSTRQSIYNEQFF. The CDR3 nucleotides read TGTGCCAGCAGCACCCGACAGAGCATTTACAATGAGCAGTTCTTC.

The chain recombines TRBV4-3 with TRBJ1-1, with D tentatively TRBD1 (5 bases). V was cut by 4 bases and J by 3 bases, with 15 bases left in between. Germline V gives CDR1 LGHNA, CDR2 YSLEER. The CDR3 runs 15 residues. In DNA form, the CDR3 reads TGCGCCAGCAGCCCGGATGTTGGGGGAGACACTGAAGCTTTCTTT. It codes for CASSPDVGGDTEAFF.

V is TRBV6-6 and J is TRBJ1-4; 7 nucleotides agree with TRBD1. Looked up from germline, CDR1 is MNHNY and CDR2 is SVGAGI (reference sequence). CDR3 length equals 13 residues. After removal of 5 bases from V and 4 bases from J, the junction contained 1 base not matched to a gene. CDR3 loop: CASSRQGNEKLFF. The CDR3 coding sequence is TGTGCCAGCAGTCGACAGGGTAATGAAAAACTGTTTTTT.

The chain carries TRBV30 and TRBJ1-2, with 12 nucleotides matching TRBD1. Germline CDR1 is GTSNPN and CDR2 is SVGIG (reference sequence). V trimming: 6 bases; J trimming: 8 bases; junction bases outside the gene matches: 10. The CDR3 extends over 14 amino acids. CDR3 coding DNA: TGTGCCTGTTCTCCGGGACAGGGGGCTCTCGGCTACACCTTC. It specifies CACSPGQGALGYTF. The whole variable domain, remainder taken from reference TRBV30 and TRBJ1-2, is SQTIHQWPATLVQPVGSPLSLECTVEGTSNPNLYWYRQAAGRGLQLLFYSVGIGQISSEVPQNLSASRPQDRQFILSSKKLLLSDSGFYLCACSPGQGALGYTFGSGTRLTVV.

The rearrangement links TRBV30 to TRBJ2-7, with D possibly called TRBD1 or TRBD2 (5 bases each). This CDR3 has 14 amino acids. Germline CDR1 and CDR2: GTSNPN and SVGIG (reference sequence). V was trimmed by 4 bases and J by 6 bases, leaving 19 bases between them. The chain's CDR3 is CAWTRQSLEGEQYF. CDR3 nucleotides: TGTGCCTGGACAAGACAGTCCCTTGAGGGCGAGCAGTACTTC.